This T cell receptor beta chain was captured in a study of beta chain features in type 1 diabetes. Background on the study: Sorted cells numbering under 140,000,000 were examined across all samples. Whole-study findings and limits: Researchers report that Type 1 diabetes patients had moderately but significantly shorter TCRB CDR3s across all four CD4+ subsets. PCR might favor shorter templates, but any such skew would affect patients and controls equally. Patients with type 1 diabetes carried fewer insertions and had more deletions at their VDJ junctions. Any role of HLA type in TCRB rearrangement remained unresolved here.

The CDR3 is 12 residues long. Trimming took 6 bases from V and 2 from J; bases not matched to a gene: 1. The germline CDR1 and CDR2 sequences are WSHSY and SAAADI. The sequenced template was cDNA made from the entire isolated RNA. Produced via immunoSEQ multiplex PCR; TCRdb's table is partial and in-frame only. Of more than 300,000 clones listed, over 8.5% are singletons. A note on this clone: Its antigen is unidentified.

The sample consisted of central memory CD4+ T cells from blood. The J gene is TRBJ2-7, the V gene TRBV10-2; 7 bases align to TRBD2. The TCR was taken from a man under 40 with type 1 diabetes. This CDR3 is CASRGGAYEQYF. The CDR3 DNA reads TGCGCCAGCAGGGGGGGGGCCTACGAGCAGTACTTC.